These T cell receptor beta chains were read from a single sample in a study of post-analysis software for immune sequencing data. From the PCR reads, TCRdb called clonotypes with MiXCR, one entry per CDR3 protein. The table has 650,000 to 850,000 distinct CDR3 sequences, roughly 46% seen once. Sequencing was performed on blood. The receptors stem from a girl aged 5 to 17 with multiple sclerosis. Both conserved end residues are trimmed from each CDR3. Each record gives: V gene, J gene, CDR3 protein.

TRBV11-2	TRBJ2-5	ASRWERETQY
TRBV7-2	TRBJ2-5	ASSLEGTKQETQY
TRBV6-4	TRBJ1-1	ASSDSNRPTEAF
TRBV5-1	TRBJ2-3	ASRHKRLAGEDTQY
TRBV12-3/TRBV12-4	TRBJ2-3	ASSLDGRGADAQY
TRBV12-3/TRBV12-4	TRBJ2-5	ASSTGARTETQY
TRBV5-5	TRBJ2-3	ASSWTGDTQY
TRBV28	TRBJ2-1	ASSRSPSGGEQF
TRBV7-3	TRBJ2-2	ASSLTGRGQGTGELF
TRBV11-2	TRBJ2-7	ASSLDSLDSHYEQY
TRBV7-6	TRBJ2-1	ASSLSRLAGYSDEQF
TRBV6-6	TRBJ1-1	ASSYSNRLGGTEAF
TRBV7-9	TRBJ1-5	ASSLEGNNNQPQH
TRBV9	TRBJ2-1	ASSPHPGLAGSDEQF
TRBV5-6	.	ASSLAGRDEETQY
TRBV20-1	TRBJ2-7	SAARNLDSYEQY
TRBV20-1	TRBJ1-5	SARVGGGGSQPQH
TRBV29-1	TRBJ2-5	SARTVTYQETQY
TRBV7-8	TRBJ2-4	ASSLGPKNIQY
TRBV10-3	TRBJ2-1	AISESIAAHYNEQF
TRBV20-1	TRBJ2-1	SAPLPGQAIYNEQF
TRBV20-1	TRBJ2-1	SARGGAERHNEQF
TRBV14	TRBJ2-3	ASSDVPGGPPDTQY
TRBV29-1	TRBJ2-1	SVADIFGYNEQF
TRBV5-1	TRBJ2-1	ASSSGLAGKSYNEQF
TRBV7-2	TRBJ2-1	ASSPTGSTYNEQF
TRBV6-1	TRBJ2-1	ASSDRGLDTYNEQF
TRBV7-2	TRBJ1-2	ASSLGTGPRIAGYT
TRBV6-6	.	ASSYLDRRETQY
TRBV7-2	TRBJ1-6	ASSPLQLEPLH
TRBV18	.	ASSPVRVENEQY
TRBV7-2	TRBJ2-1	ASSLTSGGANEQF
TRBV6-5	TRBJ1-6	ASRIDWLNYNSPLH
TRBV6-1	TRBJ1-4	ATRRGQVANEKLF
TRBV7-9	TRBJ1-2	ASSLGAVWGYT
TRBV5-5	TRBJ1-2	ASSLFPIRPPGYT
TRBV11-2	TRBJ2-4	ASSLDPTRENIQY
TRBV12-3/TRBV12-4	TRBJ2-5	ASSLHSQETQY
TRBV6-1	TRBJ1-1	ASSVGRGTEAF
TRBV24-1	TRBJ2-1	ATSDYRTGRHNEQF
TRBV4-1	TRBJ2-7	ASSQDPGTGVDEQY
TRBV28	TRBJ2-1	ASSSPVEQF
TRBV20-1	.	SAREDRVGSRHEQY
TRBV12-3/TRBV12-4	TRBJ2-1	ASSNSGGSYNEQF
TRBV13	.	ASSRGTTEGGETQY
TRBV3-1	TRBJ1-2	ASSQGLNSYGYT
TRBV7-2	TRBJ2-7	ASSLVVGEQY
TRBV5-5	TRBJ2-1	ASSSARTSGYNEQF
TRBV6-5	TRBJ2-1	ASSYSPPAGGRNEQF
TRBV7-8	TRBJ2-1	ASSLKVRAEYNEQF
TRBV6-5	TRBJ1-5	ASGERGRAQH